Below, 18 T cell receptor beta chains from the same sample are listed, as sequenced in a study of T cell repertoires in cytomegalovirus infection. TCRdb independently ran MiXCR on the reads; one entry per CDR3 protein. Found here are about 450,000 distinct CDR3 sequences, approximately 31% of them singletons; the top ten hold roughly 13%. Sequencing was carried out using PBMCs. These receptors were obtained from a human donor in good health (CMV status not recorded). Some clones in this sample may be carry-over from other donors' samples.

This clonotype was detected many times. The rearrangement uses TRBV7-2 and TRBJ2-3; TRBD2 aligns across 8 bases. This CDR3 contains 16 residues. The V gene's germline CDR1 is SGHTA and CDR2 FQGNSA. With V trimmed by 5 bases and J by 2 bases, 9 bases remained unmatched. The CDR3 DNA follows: TGTGCCAGCAGCCTCGGGCTAGCGGGCCTCACAGATACGCAGTATTTT. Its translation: CASSLGLAGLTDTQYF.

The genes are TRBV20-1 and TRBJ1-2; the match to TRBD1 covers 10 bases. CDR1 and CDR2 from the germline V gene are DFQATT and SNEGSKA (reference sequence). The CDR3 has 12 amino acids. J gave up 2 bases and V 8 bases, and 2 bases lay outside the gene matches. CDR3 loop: CSTGQGNYGYTF. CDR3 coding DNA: TGCAGTACGGGACAGGGGAACTATGGCTACACCTTC.

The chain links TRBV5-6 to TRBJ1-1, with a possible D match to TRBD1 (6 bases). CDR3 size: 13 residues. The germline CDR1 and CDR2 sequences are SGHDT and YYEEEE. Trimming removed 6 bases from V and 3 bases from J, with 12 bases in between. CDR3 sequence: CASTMDSDTEAFF. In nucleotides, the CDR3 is TGTGCCAGCACGATGGACAGCGACACTGAAGCTTTCTTT.

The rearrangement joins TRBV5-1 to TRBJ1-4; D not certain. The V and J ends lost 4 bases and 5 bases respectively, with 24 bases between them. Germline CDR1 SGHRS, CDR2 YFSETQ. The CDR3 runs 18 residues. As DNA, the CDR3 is TGCGCCAGCAGCCGGAGTACCATCTTCGGGCTCCAGAATGAAAAACTGTTTTTT. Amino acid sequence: CASSRSTIFGLQNEKLFF.

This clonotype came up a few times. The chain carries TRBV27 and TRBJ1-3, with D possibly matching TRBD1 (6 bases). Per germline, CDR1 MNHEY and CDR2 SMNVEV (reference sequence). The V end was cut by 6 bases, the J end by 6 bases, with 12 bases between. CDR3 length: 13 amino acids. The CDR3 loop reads CASSQQGENTIYF. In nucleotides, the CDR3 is TGTGCCAGCAGCCAACAGGGAGAAAACACCATATATTTT.

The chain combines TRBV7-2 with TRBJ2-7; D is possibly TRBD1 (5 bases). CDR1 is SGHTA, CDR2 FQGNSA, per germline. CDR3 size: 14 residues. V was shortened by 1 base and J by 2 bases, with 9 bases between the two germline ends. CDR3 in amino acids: CASSLGTRTYEQYF. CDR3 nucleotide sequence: TGTGCCAGCAGCTTAGGGACACGAACCTACGAGCAGTACTTC.

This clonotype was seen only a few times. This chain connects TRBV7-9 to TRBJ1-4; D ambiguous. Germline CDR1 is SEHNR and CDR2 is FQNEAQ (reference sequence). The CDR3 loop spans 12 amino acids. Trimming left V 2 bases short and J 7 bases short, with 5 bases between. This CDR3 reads CASSLLSEKLFF. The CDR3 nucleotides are TGTGCCAGCAGCTTACTTTCTGAAAAACTGTTTTTT.

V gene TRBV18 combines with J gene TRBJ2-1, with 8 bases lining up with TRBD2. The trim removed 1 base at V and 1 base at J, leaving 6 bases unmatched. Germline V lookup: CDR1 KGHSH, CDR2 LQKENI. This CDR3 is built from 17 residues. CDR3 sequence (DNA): TGTGCCAGCTCACCACTTGGTCAGCGGGGGTCCTACAATGAGCAGTTCTTC. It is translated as CASSPLGQRGSYNEQFF.

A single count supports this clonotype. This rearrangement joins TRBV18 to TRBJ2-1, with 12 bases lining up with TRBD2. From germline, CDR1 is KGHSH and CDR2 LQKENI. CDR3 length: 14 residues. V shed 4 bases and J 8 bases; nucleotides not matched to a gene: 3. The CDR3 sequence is CASSRTSGDHEQFF. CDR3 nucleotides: TGTGCCAGCTCACGGACTAGCGGGGACCATGAGCAGTTCTTC.

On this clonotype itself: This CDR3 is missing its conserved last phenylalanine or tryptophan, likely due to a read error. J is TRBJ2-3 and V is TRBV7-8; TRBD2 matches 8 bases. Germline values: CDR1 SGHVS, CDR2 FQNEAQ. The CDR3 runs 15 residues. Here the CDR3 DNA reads TGTGCCCGCAGCTTAGGCGGGGGGCGCACAGATACGCAGTATTTG. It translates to CARSLGGGRTDTQYL.

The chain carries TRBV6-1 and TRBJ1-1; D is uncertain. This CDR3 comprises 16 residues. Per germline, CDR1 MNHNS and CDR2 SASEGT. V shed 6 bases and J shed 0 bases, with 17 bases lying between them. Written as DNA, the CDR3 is TGTGCCAGCAGCCTAGCCCTCACAGCACTGAACACTGAAGCTTTCTTT. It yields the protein CASSLALTALNTEAFF.

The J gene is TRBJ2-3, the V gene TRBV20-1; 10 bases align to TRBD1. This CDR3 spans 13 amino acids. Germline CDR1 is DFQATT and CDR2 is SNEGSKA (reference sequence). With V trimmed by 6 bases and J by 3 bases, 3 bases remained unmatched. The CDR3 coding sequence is TGCAGTGCCCGGACAGGGGGGACAGATACGCAGTATTTT. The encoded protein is CSARTGGTDTQYF.

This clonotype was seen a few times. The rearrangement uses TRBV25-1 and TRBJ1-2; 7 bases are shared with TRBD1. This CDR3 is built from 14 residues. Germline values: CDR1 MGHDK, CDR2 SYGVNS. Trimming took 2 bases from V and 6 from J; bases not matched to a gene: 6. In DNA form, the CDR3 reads TGTGCCAGCAGTGAACAACTACAGGGGCATGGCTACACCTTC. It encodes CASSEQLQGHGYTF.

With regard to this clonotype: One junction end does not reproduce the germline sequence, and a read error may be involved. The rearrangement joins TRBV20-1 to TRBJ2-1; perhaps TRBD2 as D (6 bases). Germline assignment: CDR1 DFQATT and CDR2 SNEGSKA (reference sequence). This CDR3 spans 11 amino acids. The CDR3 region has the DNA TGTAGTGATAGAGGGAGGTATGAGCAGTTCTTC. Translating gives CSDRGRYEQFF.

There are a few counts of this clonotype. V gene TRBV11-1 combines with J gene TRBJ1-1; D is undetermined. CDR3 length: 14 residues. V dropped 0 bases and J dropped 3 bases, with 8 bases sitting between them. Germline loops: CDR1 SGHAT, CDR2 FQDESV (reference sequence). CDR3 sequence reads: CASSLAAWDTEAFF. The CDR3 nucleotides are TGTGCCAGCAGCTTAGCGGCCTGGGACACTGAAGCTTTCTTT. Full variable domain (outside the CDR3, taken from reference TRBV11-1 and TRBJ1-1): EAEVAQSPRYKITEKSQAVAFWCDPISGHATLYWYRQILGQGPELLVQFQDESVVDDSQLPKDRFSAERLKGVDSTLKIQPAELGDSAMYLCASSLAAWDTEAFFGQGTRLTVV.

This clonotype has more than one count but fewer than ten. The CDR3 nucleotides are TGTGCCAGCAGCCGTCATGGGGGAGAATTCTACGAGCAGTACTTC. Its protein is CASSRHGGEFYEQYF. This chain joins TRBV6-2 or TRBV6-3 and TRBJ2-7; D possibly uses TRBD1 or TRBD2 (5 bases each). Trimming shortened V by 6 bases and J by 3 bases, and 18 bases separated the two germline ends. CDR3 size: 15 residues. CDR1 is MNHEY, CDR2 SVGEGT, per germline.

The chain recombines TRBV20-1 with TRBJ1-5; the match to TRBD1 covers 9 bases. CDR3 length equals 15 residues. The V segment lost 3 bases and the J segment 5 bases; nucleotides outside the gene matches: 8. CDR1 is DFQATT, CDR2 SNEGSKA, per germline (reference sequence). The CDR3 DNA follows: TGCAGTGCTAGCTCCGGGACAGGGTATTATCAGCCCCAGCATTTT. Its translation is CSASSGTGYYQPQHF.

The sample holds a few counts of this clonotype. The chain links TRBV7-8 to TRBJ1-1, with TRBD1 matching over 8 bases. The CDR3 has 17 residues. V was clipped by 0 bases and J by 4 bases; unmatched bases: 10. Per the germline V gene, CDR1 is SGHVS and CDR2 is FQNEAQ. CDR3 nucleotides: TGTGCCAGCAGCTTAGCGGCACAGGGGGGCCTGAGCACTGAAGCTTTCTTT. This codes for CASSLAAQGGLSTEAFF.